The rows below give T cell receptor beta chains drawn from one sample of a study of blood T cell repertoires in COVID-19. The protocol was immunoSEQ multiplex PCR, while the TCRdb copy is restricted to in-frame clones and leaves out a portion. The table includes 310,000 or so clones, over 80% detected once. What was sequenced was peripheral blood. These receptors originate from a man aged 25 to 40 with COVID-19, enrolled during active disease. Each CDR3 is given with its conserved first and last residue. Each record gives: V gene, D gene, clone size, J gene, CDR3 DNA, CDR3 protein. D genes are given only for firm matches. A row's size may be missing; if present it is once, few, many or a size class.

v_gene: TRBV6-2/TRBV6-3; d_gene: -; abundance: -; j_gene: TRBJ2-1; CDR3nt: TGTGCCAGCAGCCCTCCTGGGGGGAGTGAGCAGTTCTTC; CDR3aa: CASSPPGGSEQFF
v_gene: TRBV11-2; d_gene: -; abundance: -; j_gene: TRBJ2-5; CDR3nt: TGTGCCAGCAGCTTAGATCTTCGGTGGACCCAGTACTTC; CDR3aa: CASSLDLRWTQYF
v_gene: TRBV18; d_gene: TRBD1; abundance: -; j_gene: TRBJ1-4; CDR3nt: TGTGCCAGCTCTCCGGGACAGGGAGGGGAAAAACTGTTTTTT; CDR3aa: CASSPGQGGEKLFF
v_gene: TRBV10-2; d_gene: TRBD1; abundance: -; j_gene: TRBJ1-1; CDR3nt: TGCGCCAGCGACCTTACAGGGGGTATCACTGAAGCTTTCTTT; CDR3aa: CASDLTGGITEAFF
v_gene: TRBV7-2; d_gene: TRBD1; abundance: -; j_gene: TRBJ2-2; CDR3nt: TGTGCCAGCAGCCAAGAGGCCAGGGGGAGTACCGGGGAGCTGTTTTTT; CDR3aa: CASSQEARGSTGELFF
v_gene: TRBV2; d_gene: -; abundance: -; j_gene: TRBJ1-5; CDR3nt: TGTGCCAGCAGTCAGACAAATAGCAATCAGCCCCAGCATTTT; CDR3aa: CASSQTNSNQPQHF
v_gene: TRBV4-2; d_gene: -; abundance: -; j_gene: TRBJ1-6; CDR3nt: TGTGCCAGCAGCCAAGGCGGGGGATTGGATTCACCCCTCCACTTT; CDR3aa: CASSQGGGLDSPLHF
v_gene: TRBV5-4; d_gene: -; abundance: -; j_gene: TRBJ2-6; CDR3nt: TGTGCCAGCAGGCTGACAGCCTCTGGGGCCAACGTCCTGACTTTC; CDR3aa: CASRLTASGANVLTF
v_gene: TRBV10-3; d_gene: -; abundance: -; j_gene: TRBJ1-6; CDR3nt: TGTGCCACACTATATCGGCAGGGATATAATTCACCCCTCCACTTT; CDR3aa: CATLYRQGYNSPLHF
v_gene: TRBV7-2; d_gene: TRBD1; abundance: once; j_gene: TRBJ2-3; CDR3nt: TGTGCCAGCAGCATCGTACAGGGGTCAGATACGCAGTATTTT; CDR3aa: CASSIVQGSDTQYF
v_gene: TRBV9; d_gene: TRBD1; abundance: -; j_gene: TRBJ1-3; CDR3nt: TGTGCCAGCAGCTCCACAGGGGTCTCTGGAAACACCATATATTTT; CDR3aa: CASSSTGVSGNTIYF
v_gene: TRBV7-9; d_gene: -; abundance: -; j_gene: TRBJ2-3; CDR3nt: TGTGCCAGCAGCTTACGGGACACAGCCACAGATACGCAGTATTTT; CDR3aa: CASSLRDTATDTQYF